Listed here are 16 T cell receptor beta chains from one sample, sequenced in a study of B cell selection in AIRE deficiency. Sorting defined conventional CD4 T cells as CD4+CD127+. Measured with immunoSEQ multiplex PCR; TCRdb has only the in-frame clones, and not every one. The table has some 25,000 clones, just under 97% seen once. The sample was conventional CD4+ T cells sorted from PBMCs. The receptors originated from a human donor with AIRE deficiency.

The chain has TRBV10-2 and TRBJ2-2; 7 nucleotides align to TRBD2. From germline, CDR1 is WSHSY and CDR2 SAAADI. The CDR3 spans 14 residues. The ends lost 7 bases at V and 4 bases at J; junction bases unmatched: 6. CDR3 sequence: CASKDTSATGELFF. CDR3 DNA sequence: TGCGCCAGCAAAGATACTAGCGCCACCGGGGAGCTGTTTTTT.

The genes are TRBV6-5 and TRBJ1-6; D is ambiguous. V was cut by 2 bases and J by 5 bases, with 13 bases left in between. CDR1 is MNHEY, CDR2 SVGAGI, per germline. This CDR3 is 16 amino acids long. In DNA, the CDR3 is TGTGCCAGCAGTTACCAACCATTGTGGAATAATTCACCCCTCCACTTT. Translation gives CASSYQPLWNNSPLHF.

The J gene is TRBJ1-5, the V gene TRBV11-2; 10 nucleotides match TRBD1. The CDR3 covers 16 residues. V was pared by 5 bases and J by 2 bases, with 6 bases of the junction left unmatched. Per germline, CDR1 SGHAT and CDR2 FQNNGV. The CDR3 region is CASSKTGTGGNQPQHF. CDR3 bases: TGTGCCAGCAGCAAAACCGGGACAGGGGGCAATCAGCCCCAGCATTTT.

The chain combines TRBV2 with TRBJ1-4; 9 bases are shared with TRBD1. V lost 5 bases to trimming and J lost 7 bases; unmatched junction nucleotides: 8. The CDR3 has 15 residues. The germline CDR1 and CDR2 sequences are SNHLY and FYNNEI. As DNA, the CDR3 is TGTGCCAGCAGTACCTCCGGGACAGGGCTTGAAAAACTGTTTTTT. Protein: CASSTSGTGLEKLFF.

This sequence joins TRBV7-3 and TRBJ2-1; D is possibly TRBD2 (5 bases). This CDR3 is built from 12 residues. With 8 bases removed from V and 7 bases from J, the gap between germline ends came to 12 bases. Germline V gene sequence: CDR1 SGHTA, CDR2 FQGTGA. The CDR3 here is CASGSIGNEQFF. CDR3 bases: TGTGCCAGCGGGAGTATCGGGAATGAGCAGTTCTTC.

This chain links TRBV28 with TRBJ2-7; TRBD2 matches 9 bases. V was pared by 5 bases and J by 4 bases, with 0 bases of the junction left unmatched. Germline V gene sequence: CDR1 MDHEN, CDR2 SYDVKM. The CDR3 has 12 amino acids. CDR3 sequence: CASSSGRYEQYF. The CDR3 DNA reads TGTGCCAGCAGTAGCGGGAGGTACGAGCAGTACTTC.

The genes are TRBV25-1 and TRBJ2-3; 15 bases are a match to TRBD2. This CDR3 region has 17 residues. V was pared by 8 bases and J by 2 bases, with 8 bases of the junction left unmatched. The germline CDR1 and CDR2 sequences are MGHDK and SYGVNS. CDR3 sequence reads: CASGGLAGGPFTDTQYF. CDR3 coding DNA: TGTGCCAGCGGGGGACTAGCGGGAGGCCCGTTCACAGATACGCAGTATTTT.

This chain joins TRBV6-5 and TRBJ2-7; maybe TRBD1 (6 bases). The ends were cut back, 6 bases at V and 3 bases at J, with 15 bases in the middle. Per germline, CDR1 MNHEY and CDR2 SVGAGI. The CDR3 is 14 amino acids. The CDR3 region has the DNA TGTGCCAGCAGATCAGCAGGGGTCCTCTACGAGCAGTACTTC. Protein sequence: CASRSAGVLYEQYF.

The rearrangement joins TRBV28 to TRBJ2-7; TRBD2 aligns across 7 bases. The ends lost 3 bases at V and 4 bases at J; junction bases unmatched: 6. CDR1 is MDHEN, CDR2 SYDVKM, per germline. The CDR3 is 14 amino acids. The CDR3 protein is CASSLMGLSYEQYF. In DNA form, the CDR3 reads TGTGCCAGCAGTTTGATGGGACTATCTTACGAGCAGTACTTC.

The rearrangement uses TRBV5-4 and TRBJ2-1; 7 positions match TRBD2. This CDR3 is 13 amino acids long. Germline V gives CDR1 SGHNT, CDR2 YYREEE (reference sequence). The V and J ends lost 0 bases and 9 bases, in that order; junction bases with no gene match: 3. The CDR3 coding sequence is TGTGCCAGCAGCTTGGCCGGGGAGGGTGAGCAGTTCTTC. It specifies CASSLAGEGEQFF.

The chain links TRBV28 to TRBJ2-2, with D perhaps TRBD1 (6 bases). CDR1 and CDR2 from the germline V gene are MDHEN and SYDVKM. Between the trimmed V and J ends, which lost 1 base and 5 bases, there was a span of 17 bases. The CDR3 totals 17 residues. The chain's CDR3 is CASSLYNPTGLTGELFF. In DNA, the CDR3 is TGTGCCAGCAGTTTATATAACCCCACAGGGTTAACCGGGGAGCTGTTTTTT.

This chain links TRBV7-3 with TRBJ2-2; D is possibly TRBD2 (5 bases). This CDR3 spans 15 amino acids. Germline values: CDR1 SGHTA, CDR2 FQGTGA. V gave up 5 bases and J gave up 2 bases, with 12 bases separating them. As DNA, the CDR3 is TGTGCCAGCAGCAGTAGGAGGCTTAACACCGGGGAGCTGTTTTTT. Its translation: CASSSRRLNTGELFF.

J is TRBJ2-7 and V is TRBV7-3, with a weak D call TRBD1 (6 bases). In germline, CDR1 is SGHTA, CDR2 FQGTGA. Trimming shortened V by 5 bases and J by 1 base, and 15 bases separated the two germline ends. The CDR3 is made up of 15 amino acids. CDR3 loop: CASSPSQGPSYEQYF. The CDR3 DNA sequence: TGTGCCAGCAGCCCCTCTCAGGGGCCTTCCTACGAGCAGTACTTC.

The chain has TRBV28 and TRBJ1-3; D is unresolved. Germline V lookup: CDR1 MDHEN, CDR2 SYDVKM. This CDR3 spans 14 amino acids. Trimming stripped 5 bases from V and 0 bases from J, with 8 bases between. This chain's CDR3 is CASSPHYSGNTIYF. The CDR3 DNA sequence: TGTGCCAGCAGTCCACACTACTCTGGAAACACCATATATTTT.

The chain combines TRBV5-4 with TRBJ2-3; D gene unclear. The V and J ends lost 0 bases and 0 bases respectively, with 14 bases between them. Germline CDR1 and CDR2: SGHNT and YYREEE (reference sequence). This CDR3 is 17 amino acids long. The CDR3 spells CASSLGAAPRSTDTQYF. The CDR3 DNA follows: TGTGCCAGCAGCTTGGGCGCAGCTCCAAGAAGCACAGATACGCAGTATTTT.

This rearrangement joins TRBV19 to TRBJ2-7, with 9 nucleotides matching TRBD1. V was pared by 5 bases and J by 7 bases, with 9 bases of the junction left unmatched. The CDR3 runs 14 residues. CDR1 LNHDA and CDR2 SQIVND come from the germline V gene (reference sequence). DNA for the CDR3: TGTGCCAGTAGTCCCCGGGACAGGGTAAATGAGCAGTACTTC. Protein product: CASSPRDRVNEQYF. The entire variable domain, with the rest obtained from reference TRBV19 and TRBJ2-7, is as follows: DGGITQSPKYLFRKEGQNVTLSCEQNLNHDAMYWYRQDPGQGLRLIYYSQIVNDFQKGDIAEGYSVSREKKESFPLTVTSAQKNPTAFYLCASSPRDRVNEQYFGPGTRLTVT.